These 10 T cell receptor beta chains came from one sample sequenced in a study of metastatic and nonmetastatic thyroid tumors. Thyroid surgery took place with no prior treatment in any patient. TCRdb used MiXCR to call clones anew from the PCR reads. The sample carries 20,000 to 25,000 clones, approximately 11% recorded once. Sequencing input: blood. The receptors here all came from a female donor with papillary thyroid cancer or a benign thyroid nodule (not recorded which). Some clones in this sample may be carry-over from other donors' samples.

This clone appeared a few times. V is TRBV19 and J is TRBJ2-5; 14 bases map to TRBD2. From germline, CDR1 is LNHDA and CDR2 SQIVND (reference sequence). V dropped 3 bases and J dropped 4; count of bases not matched to a gene: 19. This CDR3 contains 21 residues. In nucleotides, the CDR3 is TGTGCCAGTAGTATTGGGTCGTCCGGGACTAGCGGGAGTTTAAGAAGAGAGACCCAGTACTTC. Protein product: CASSIGSSGTSGSLRRETQYF.

With regard to this clone: A read error may account for a junction end that differs from germline. The rearrangement uses TRBV28 and TRBJ2-7, with D possibly TRBD1 on 5 matching bases. CDR1 and CDR2 (germline): MDHEN, SYDVKM. The CDR3 spans 14 residues. The CDR3 DNA reads as TGTGCCAGCAGTTTAAACAGGTGCCTCTACGAGCATTACTTC. Translation: CASSLNRCLYEHYF.

This clone was counted ten times or more. The V and J genes are TRBV2 and TRBJ2-1; TRBD2 agrees at 11 bases. The CDR3 extends over 15 amino acids. V dropped 5 bases and J dropped 2; count of bases not matched to a gene: 2. Germline lookup yields CDR1 SNHLY and CDR2 FYNNEI. DNA of the CDR3: TGTGCCAGCAGTCGACTAGCGGGAACCTACAATGAGCAGTTCTTC. Protein product: CASSRLAGTYNEQFF.

This clone was picked up many times. The chain employs TRBV4-1 and TRBJ2-3, with a tentative D call TRBD1 (6 bases). Trimming stripped 0 bases from V and 3 bases from J, with 16 bases between. The germline V gene has CDR1 MGHRA and CDR2 YSYEKL. CDR3 length: 17 amino acids. The CDR3 reads CASSQEFTGPLTDTQYF. In DNA, the CDR3 is TGCGCCAGCAGCCAAGAGTTCACAGGGCCTTTAACAGATACGCAGTATTTT.

Turning to this clone: Compared with germline, one end of the junction differs, possibly owing to a read error. The CDR3, as DNA: TGTGCCAGCAGTCCAACCGGTCTATCGGCCTACAATGAGCTGTTCTTC. Residues: CASSPTGLSAYNELFF. The chain has TRBV6-1 and TRBJ2-1; D is unclear. The CDR3 consists of 16 residues. Germline loops: CDR1 MNHNS, CDR2 SASEGT.

Ten or more counts support this clone. This chain connects TRBV28 to TRBJ1-2; D is perhaps TRBD1 (5 bases). This CDR3 is built from 18 residues. Per germline, CDR1 MDHEN and CDR2 SYDVKM. Trimming took off 2 bases at V and 8 bases at J, with 27 bases between the two ends. CDR3 amino acids: CASSLRPHRRLSGNGYTF. CDR3 nucleotides: TGTGCCAGCAGTTTAAGGCCCCACCGCAGGTTGTCAGGGAACGGCTACACCTTC.

Worth noting for this clone: A single base separates this from a much larger clone, so it may be a read error. In the same sample, other DNA sequences code for this CDR3. The chain couples TRBV11-2 to TRBJ2-1, with 8 bases matching TRBD1. Trimming cost V 5 bases and J 0 bases; bases outside gene matches: 6. Germline loops: CDR1 SGHAT, CDR2 FQNNGV. The CDR3 covers 16 residues. Here the CDR3 reads CASSRQGASSYNEQFF. CDR3 nucleotides: TGTGCCAGCAGCCGTCAGGGGGCGAGCTCCTACAATGAGCAGTTCTTC.

This clone was found many times. The chain is built from TRBV27 and TRBJ2-7; 8 bases agree with TRBD1. The CDR3 runs 13 residues. Losses at the gene ends were 8 bases for V and 4 bases for J; bases not matched to a gene: 7. Germline-derived CDR1 and CDR2 are MNHEY and SMNVEV (reference sequence). This chain's CDR3 is CASHRTGRYEQYF. Here the CDR3 DNA reads TGTGCCAGCCATCGGACAGGGAGGTACGAGCAGTACTTC.

This clone is classed as medium-sized (0.01 to 0.1%). The chain joins TRBV28 to TRBJ2-2; 7 bases are a match to TRBD1. There are 17 residues in the CDR3. Germline CDR1 MDHEN, CDR2 SYDVKM. J gave up 0 bases and V 7 bases, and 11 bases lay outside the gene matches. DNA for the CDR3: TGTGCCAGCATCCCCACCCCCGGACAGGCGAACACCGGGGAGCTGTTTTTT. This encodes CASIPTPGQANTGELFF.

This clone appeared many times. This sequence joins TRBV5-1 and TRBJ2-3; a possible D gene is TRBD2 (6 bases). V shed 0 bases and J shed 1 base, with 12 bases lying between them. Germline CDR1 reads SGHRS; CDR2 reads YFSETQ. The CDR3 is 16 amino acids. The CDR3 DNA is TGCGCCAGCAGCTTGGGTCTCGGGAGTGGCACAGATACGCAGTATTTT. Translated: CASSLGLGSGTDTQYF.